The 21 T cell receptor beta chains below come from one sample, sequenced in a study of blood T cells in healthy people across ages. Primers used in a second PCR of about 6 to 11 cycles were a sample-barcoded 5' primer and a J-beta primer mix. In TCRdb, the 5' RACE reads were re-called with MiXCR into one record per CDR3 protein. The data contain 980,000 or so distinct CDR3 sequences, about 48% of them singletons. The specimen was blood. The receptors derive from a man aged 30 to 45 in good health.

This clonotype has more than one count but fewer than ten. The chain recombines TRBV28 with TRBJ2-3; D ambiguous. Trimming removed 10 bases at V and 0 bases at J, with 11 bases between. The CDR3 sequence is 13 residues long. Germline V gene data show CDR1 as MDHEN and CDR2 as SYDVKM. The CDR3 region is CATRSSSTDTQYF. The DNA for the CDR3 is TGTGCCACCAGATCTTCTAGCACAGATACGCAGTATTTT.

V gene TRBV12-3 or TRBV12-4 combines with J gene TRBJ1-4, with TRBD1 matching 8 bases. With V trimmed by 6 bases and J by 14 bases, 8 bases remained unmatched. The CDR3 has 12 residues. The CDR3 loop reads CASSLGQGRLFF. The CDR3 region has the DNA TGTGCCAGCAGCCTAGGACAGGGAAGGCTGTTTTTT.

The J gene is TRBJ1-5, the V gene TRBV4-3; 7 positions agree with TRBD1. J was trimmed by 5 bases and V by 4 bases; bases with no gene match: 14. This CDR3 has 17 residues. Germline V CDR1 and CDR2: LGHNA, YSLEER. CDR3 residues: CASSLEGLRQGDQPQHF. The CDR3 DNA is TGCGCCAGCAGCCTGGAGGGGCTGAGACAGGGCGATCAGCCCCAGCATTTT.

The chain carries TRBV3-1 and TRBJ1-6; TRBD1 matches at 7 bases. This CDR3 is built from 16 residues. Germline values: CDR1 LGHDT, CDR2 YNNKEL (reference sequence). Unmatched junction bases numbered 6, after V lost 1 base and J lost 6 bases. For the CDR3, the DNA is TGTGCCAGCAGCCAAGTGAGACGGACAGGTAATTCACCCCTCCACTTT. Residues: CASSQVRRTGNSPLHF.

This clonotype was counted only a few times. The chain links TRBV4-2 to TRBJ2-1, with 10 bases aligning to TRBD2. V was pared by 2 bases and J by 6 bases, with 7 bases of the junction left unmatched. CDR1 and CDR2 from the germline V gene are LGHNA and YNFKEQ. The length of the CDR3 is 16 residues. The CDR3 DNA reads TGTGCCAGCAGCCAATTGACTAGCGGGTCACCCAATGAGCAGTTCTTC. It specifies CASSQLTSGSPNEQFF.

This clonotype was recorded only once. V is TRBV11-2 and J is TRBJ1-2; 7 bases fit TRBD1. Per the germline V gene, CDR1 is SGHAT and CDR2 is FQNNGV. The ends lost 5 bases at V and 8 bases at J; junction bases unmatched: 11. The CDR3 has 14 residues. This chain's CDR3 is CASSRAYGQDGYTF. DNA for the CDR3: TGTGCCAGCAGCCGCGCTTATGGACAGGACGGCTACACCTTC.

This clonotype turned up a few times. The J gene is TRBJ2-2, the V gene TRBV12-3 or TRBV12-4; D uncertain. The CDR3 totals 15 residues. Trimming left V 0 bases short and J 4 bases short, with 9 bases between. CDR3 coding DNA: TGTGCCAGCAGTTTAGCGACCGGACCCACCGGGGAGCTGTTTTTT. Protein sequence: CASSLATGPTGELFF.

As for this clonotype: Since a much larger clone is just one base distant, this may be a read error. The missing conserved phenylalanine or tryptophan at the end of this CDR3 makes a read error likely. The V call is TRBV7-3, the J call TRBJ2-1, with a weak D call TRBD2 (5 bases). V lost 5 bases and J 9 bases, leaving 11 bases between the germline ends. The CDR3 spans 12 residues. Looked up from germline, CDR1 is SGHTA and CDR2 is FQGTGA. CDR3 sequence: CASSAAGGEQFL. CDR3 nucleotides: TGTGCCAGCAGCGCCGCGGGTGGTGAGCAGTTCCTC.

This clonotype was recorded many times. V gene TRBV7-2 combines with J gene TRBJ2-1, with 13 bases matching TRBD2. The V gene end was trimmed by 0 bases and the J gene end by 4 bases; junction bases not matched to a gene: 3. Germline CDR1 reads SGHTA; CDR2 reads FQGNSA. This CDR3 has 17 residues. In DNA, the CDR3 is TGTGCCAGCAGCTTAGCGGTGACTAGCGGGGGGTACAATGAGCAGTTCTTC. Translating it yields CASSLAVTSGGYNEQFF.

As DNA, the CDR3 is TGTGCCAGCAGCTTGGCCCCGGACAGGGTAGGGAATGAGCAGTTCTTC. Translating gives CASSLAPDRVGNEQFF. The chain combines TRBV5-5 with TRBJ2-1; 8 nucleotides line up with TRBD1. The germline gives CDR1 SGHKS, CDR2 YYEKEE (reference sequence). The CDR3 extends over 16 amino acids. V trimming: 0 bases; J trimming: 7 bases; junction bases outside the gene matches: 9.

As DNA, the CDR3 is TGTGCCAGCAGTTACGGTCGGGGGCTAAATTCACCCCTCCACTTT. Translation gives CASSYGRGLNSPLHF. The chain uses TRBV6-5 and TRBJ1-6; D may be TRBD1 (6 bases). V was shortened by 2 bases and J by 7 bases, with 12 bases between the two germline ends. CDR3 length: 15 residues. Germline CDR1 reads MNHEY; CDR2 reads SVGAGI.

The CDR3 reads CASSPSAPSGPLNYGYTF. The CDR3 bases are TGTGCCAGCAGCCCGTCCGCACCGTCAGGCCCTCTTAACTATGGCTACACCTTC. V usage is TRBV9 and J usage is TRBJ1-2, with unresolved D. This CDR3 comprises 18 residues. CDR1 is SGDLS, CDR2 YYNGEE, per germline. V was shortened by 4 bases and J by 1 base, with 23 bases between the two germline ends.

The rearrangement uses TRBV2 and TRBJ2-1, with 11 bases identical to TRBD2. Losses at the gene ends were 3 bases for V and 6 bases for J; bases not matched to a gene: 4. Germline V lookup: CDR1 SNHLY, CDR2 FYNNEI. The CDR3 sequence is 15 residues long. CDR3 residues: CASSDKGLAANEQFF. Here the CDR3 DNA reads TGTGCCAGCAGTGATAAGGGACTAGCGGCCAATGAGCAGTTCTTC.

The chain has TRBV5-8 and TRBJ2-5, with D perhaps matching TRBD1 (5 bases). Trimming took 1 base from V and 2 from J, leaving 15 bases between them. The CDR3 is 16 residues long. CDR1 is SGHTS, CDR2 YDEGEE, per germline. CDR3 DNA: TGTGCCAGCAGCTTGATCTCATCAACAGGACAAGAGACCCAGTACTTC. Protein: CASSLISSTGQETQYF.

The rearrangement uses TRBV3-1 and TRBJ2-1; TRBD2 agrees at 11 bases. The CDR3 is made up of 15 amino acids. Per germline, CDR1 LGHDT and CDR2 YNNKEL (reference sequence). Trimming cost V 4 bases and J 8 bases; bases outside gene matches: 7. This CDR3 reads CASSLSTSGVDEQFF. The CDR3 DNA follows: TGTGCCAGCAGCCTGTCGACTAGCGGGGTCGATGAGCAGTTCTTC.

The V and J genes are TRBV4-2 and TRBJ2-3, with 12 positions matching TRBD2. V shed 1 base, J shed 9 bases, and the junction held 5 bases outside the gene matches. The CDR3 is 15 residues long. Germline assignment: CDR1 LGHNA and CDR2 YNFKEQ. The CDR3 DNA is TGTGCCAGCAGCCAAGGACTAGCGGGAGACGGGACGCAGTATTTT. Encoded protein: CASSQGLAGDGTQYF.

This clonotype occurred a few times. This chain uses TRBV29-1 with TRBJ1-4, with D possibly TRBD1 on 5 matching bases. CDR1 is SQVTM and CDR2 is ANQGSEA in the germline V gene. Trimming took 6 bases from V and 2 from J, leaving 13 bases between them. The CDR3 contains 14 residues. CDR3 protein: CSVAGFETNEKLFF. For the CDR3, the DNA is TGCAGCGTGGCAGGGTTTGAGACTAATGAAAAACTGTTTTTT.

This chain joins TRBV6-2 or TRBV6-3 and TRBJ2-7; D is unclear. The CDR3 is 13 amino acids. The germline V gene has CDR1 MNHEY and CDR2 SVGEGT. V shed 0 bases and J shed 6 bases, with 9 bases lying between them. Here the CDR3 reads CASSYSTPPEQYF. The CDR3 DNA sequence: TGTGCCAGCAGTTACTCGACGCCTCCCGAGCAGTACTTC.

The J gene is TRBJ2-2, the V gene TRBV4-1; the D is unclear. The CDR3 is made up of 16 amino acids. Between the trimmed V and J ends, which lost 2 bases and 4 bases, there was a span of 14 bases. CDR1 is MGHRA, CDR2 YSYEKL, per germline. The CDR3 DNA reads as TGCGCCAGCAGCCAAATAGGTGGGGTGGGCACCGGGGAGCTGTTTTTT. Translation: CASSQIGGVGTGELFF.

The chain combines TRBV7-9 with TRBJ2-4, with 7 bases aligning to TRBD2. Germline V gene lookup returns CDR1 SEHNR and CDR2 FQNEAQ (reference sequence). The CDR3 length is 15 residues. Germline trimming cut 1 base from V and 5 bases from J; bases unmatched to any gene: 5. CDR3 residues: CASSLGEGSENIQYF. CDR3 DNA sequence: TGTGCCAGCAGCTTAGGGGAGGGATCGGAAAACATTCAGTACTTC.

In its sample, this clonotype was seen a few times. V gene TRBV30 combines with J gene TRBJ1-2; tentative D call: TRBD1 (6 bases). V lost 2 bases, J lost 7 bases, and 11 bases lay in between. The CDR3 is made up of 12 amino acids. Germline V gives CDR1 GTSNPN, CDR2 SVGIG (reference sequence). CDR3 nucleotide sequence: TGTGCCTGGAGTCTCACAGGGCTTGGCTACACCTTC. Translation: CAWSLTGLGYTF.